This T cell receptor (beta chain) comes out of a study of neoadjuvant anti-PD-1 for oral cavity cancer. This clone was seen only once. This CDR3 has 15 amino acids. Trimming pared 6 bases from V and 2 bases from J, leaving 14 bases between. Germline-derived CDR1 and CDR2 are MNHNS and SASEGT. This sample's time point: after neoadjuvant nivolumab, at surgical resection. Blood libraries mostly used roughly 440 ng genomic DNA, six replicates each. The repertoire was sequenced with immunoSEQ multiplex PCR; TCRdb's copy has only in-frame clones and lacks some. The repertoire consists of tens of thousands of clones, with 65% to 80% occurring once and the leading ten covering 4% to 5.5%.

The sequences come from PBMCs, collected after nivolumab (anti-PD-1) treatment. The chain recombines TRBV6-1 with TRBJ1-5, with a weak D call TRBD1 (6 bases). The sequence was collected from a person between 35 and 79 years old with oral cavity squamous cell carcinoma. CDR3 coding DNA: TGTGCCAGCAGCCTACAGGGTGGGCGCAATCAGCCCCAGCATTTT. Protein sequence: CASSLQGGRNQPQHF.